Sequencing of this TCR beta chain was carried out in a study of T-cell reconstitution after alpha-beta-depleted transplantation in children. Preparation of the TCRbeta library involved a method that used unique molecular identifiers. TCRdb called the PCR reads again in MiXCR, with one record for every CDR3 protein. Of about 240,000 distinct CDR3 sequences listed, about 12% are singletons. Germline V gene data show CDR1 as MNHNS and CDR2 as SASEGT. The CDR3 extends over 15 amino acids. Trimming at V came to 6 bases and at J to 8 bases, leaving 13 bases not matched to a gene. The chain carries TRBV6-1 and TRBJ1-5, with 7 positions matching TRBD1. This TCR was sampled from a human donor who donated a stem cell graft to a child with acute lymphoblastic leukemia. The specimen was PBMCs from the stem cell graft donor, collected from the stem cell graft. The CDR3 here is CASRKGTAHREPQHF. The CDR3 coding sequence is TGTGCCAGCAGAAAAGGGACAGCTCATAGGGAGCCCCAGCATTTT.